The rows below give T cell receptor beta chains drawn from one sample of a study of vaccination and CD4 T cells after COVID-19. TCRdb re-called the PCR reads through MiXCR, storing one row per CDR3 protein. This sample has thousands of distinct CDR3 sequences, with around two thirds found just once. No antigen has been identified for these receptors. Sequenced material: CD4+ T cells from blood, cultured in vitro. Source of these receptors: a human donor who had recovered from COVID-19. The CDR3 runs from the conserved cysteine through the conserved F or W. The D gene is left open where the match is weak. Clone size is stated in some rows and not others, as once, few, many or a class when expanded.

abundance: .
d_gene: TRBD2
len: 14
v_gene: TRBV20-1
j_gene: TRBJ2-1
CDR3nt: TGCAGTGCTCGTAGCGGGAGGGCGCGGAATGAGCAGTTCTTC
CDR3aa: CSARSGRARNEQFF

abundance: .
d_gene: TRBD1
len: 15
v_gene: TRBV19
j_gene: TRBJ1-5
CDR3nt: TGTGCCAGCCGGGTGGGACAGGGTTGGGATCAGCCCCAGCATTTT
CDR3aa: CASRVGQGWDQPQHF

abundance: few
d_gene: TRBD1
len: 15
v_gene: TRBV24-1
j_gene: TRBJ2-3
CDR3nt: TGTGCCACCAGTGTTCAGACAGGGGTCACAGATACGCAGTATTTT
CDR3aa: CATSVQTGVTDTQYF

abundance: .
d_gene: TRBD1
len: 15
v_gene: TRBV20-1
j_gene: TRBJ2-5
CDR3nt: TGCAGTGCTCGCCCCCCCGACAGGGTAGGCGAGACCCAGTACTTC
CDR3aa: CSARPPDRVGETQYF

abundance: few
d_gene: TRBD2
len: 24
v_gene: TRBV27
j_gene: TRBJ2-7
CDR3nt: TGTGCCAGCAGTCTCTCCGGACAGGCGAGACCGGGACTAGCGGGATCCCTGGTCCCCTACGAGCAGTACTTC
CDR3aa: CASSLSGQARPGLAGSLVPYEQYF

abundance: .
d_gene: .
len: 14
v_gene: TRBV19
j_gene: TRBJ1-1
CDR3nt: TGTGCCAGTAGGCTAGGGGGGGCCGGCACTGAAGCTTTCTTT
CDR3aa: CASRLGGAGTEAFF

abundance: .
d_gene: .
len: 16
v_gene: TRBV7-9
j_gene: TRBJ1-2
CDR3nt: TGTGCCAGCAGCTTAGTTGGTCACGAGCCTTTCTATGGCTACACCTTC
CDR3aa: CASSLVGHEPFYGYTF

abundance: .
d_gene: TRBD2
len: 14
v_gene: TRBV18
j_gene: TRBJ2-4
CDR3nt: TGTGCCAGCTCACCAGAAGCGGGAGGGAACATTCAGTACTTC
CDR3aa: CASSPEAGGNIQYF

abundance: .
d_gene: .
len: 14
v_gene: TRBV20-1
j_gene: TRBJ2-7
CDR3nt: TGCAGTGCTAGAAAGGACGGGGACTCCTACGAGCAGTACTTC
CDR3aa: CSARKDGDSYEQYF

abundance: .
d_gene: TRBD1
len: 14
v_gene: TRBV6-1
j_gene: TRBJ1-2
CDR3nt: TGTGCCAGCAGTCAGGGGACAGCTCGCCCTGGCTACACCTTC
CDR3aa: CASSQGTARPGYTF

abundance: .
d_gene: .
len: 15
v_gene: TRBV15
j_gene: TRBJ1-5
CDR3nt: TGTGCCACCAGCAGAGATCGGGACTCTCGGCAGCCCCAGCATTTT
CDR3aa: CATSRDRDSRQPQHF

abundance: .
d_gene: .
len: 14
v_gene: TRBV6-1
j_gene: TRBJ2-7
CDR3nt: TGTGCCAGCAGTAGCGACAGGATCCCCTACGAGCAGTACTTC
CDR3aa: CASSSDRIPYEQYF

abundance: few
d_gene: .
len: 15
v_gene: TRBV6-5
j_gene: TRBJ1-2
CDR3nt: TGTGCCAGCAGTTACAGGGCAGGGCCCTTCTATGGCTACACCTTC
CDR3aa: CASSYRAGPFYGYTF

abundance: .
d_gene: .
len: 15
v_gene: TRBV20-1
j_gene: TRBJ2-7
CDR3nt: TGCAGTGCTGGGACTTTCGGGACACTACCCTACGAGCAGTACTTC
CDR3aa: CSAGTFGTLPYEQYF

abundance: .
d_gene: .
len: 13
v_gene: TRBV29-1
j_gene: TRBJ2-3
CDR3nt: TGCAGCGTTGAAGTAAATGGGGGAGATACGCAGTATTTT
CDR3aa: CSVEVNGGDTQYF

abundance: .
d_gene: .
len: 12
v_gene: TRBV27
j_gene: TRBJ2-5
CDR3nt: TGTGCCAGCAGCGCATCGCTGGAGACCCAGTACTTC
CDR3aa: CASSASLETQYF

abundance: .
d_gene: .
len: 14
v_gene: TRBV20-1
j_gene: TRBJ2-7
CDR3nt: TGCAGTGCTCCAGCCGGGGGTTACTCCTACGAGCAGTACTTC
CDR3aa: CSAPAGGYSYEQYF

abundance: .
d_gene: .
len: 13
v_gene: TRBV20-1
j_gene: TRBJ2-3
CDR3nt: TGCAGTGCTAGCCTGACAGAACCAGATACGCAGTATTTT
CDR3aa: CSASLTEPDTQYF

abundance: .
d_gene: TRBD1
len: 19
v_gene: TRBV20-1
j_gene: TRBJ1-6
CDR3nt: TGCAGTGCTAGAGTAATCTCCGGGACAGTGAGCTCCTATAATTCACCCCTCCACTTT
CDR3aa: CSARVISGTVSSYNSPLHF

abundance: .
d_gene: .
len: 15
v_gene: TRBV20-1
j_gene: TRBJ2-2
CDR3nt: TGCAGTGCTAGTCCCCTTACAGGGCACACCGGGGAGCTGTTTTTT
CDR3aa: CSASPLTGHTGELFF

abundance: .
d_gene: .
len: 17
v_gene: TRBV7-6
j_gene: TRBJ1-2
CDR3nt: TGTGCCAGCAGCTCGATCCGGGAGAAAGGGACGGAAAAAGGCTACACCTTC
CDR3aa: CASSSIREKGTEKGYTF

abundance: .
d_gene: .
len: 12
v_gene: TRBV7-2
j_gene: TRBJ1-1
CDR3nt: TGTGCCAGCAGCCCCCGGGGCGCTGAAGCTTTCTTT
CDR3aa: CASSPRGAEAFF

abundance: .
d_gene: .
len: 11
v_gene: TRBV20-1
j_gene: TRBJ1-1
CDR3nt: TGCAGTGCTAGACAGGGCCCTGAAGCTTTCTTT
CDR3aa: CSARQGPEAFF

abundance: few
d_gene: .
len: 13
v_gene: TRBV27
j_gene: TRBJ1-2
CDR3nt: TGTGCCAGCAGTTTTACGGGACTGGATGGCTACACCTTC
CDR3aa: CASSFTGLDGYTF

abundance: .
d_gene: .
len: 13
v_gene: TRBV2
j_gene: TRBJ1-2
CDR3nt: TGTGCCAGCAGTGAAGCGAGGGGCCAAGGCTACACCTTC
CDR3aa: CASSEARGQGYTF

abundance: .
d_gene: .
len: 14
v_gene: TRBV11-3
j_gene: TRBJ2-5
CDR3nt: TGTGCCAGCAGCTTTCCTCCGGGGGTGGAGACCCAGTACTTC
CDR3aa: CASSFPPGVETQYF

abundance: .
d_gene: .
len: 13
v_gene: TRBV28
j_gene: TRBJ1-1
CDR3nt: TGTGCCAGCAGTGGAACTTTGAACACTGAAGCTTTCTTT
CDR3aa: CASSGTLNTEAFF

abundance: .
d_gene: .
len: 16
v_gene: TRBV7-2
j_gene: TRBJ1-6
CDR3nt: TGTGCCAGCAGCTTAGGATCGGGGTCCGGTAATTCACCCCTCCACTTT
CDR3aa: CASSLGSGSGNSPLHF

abundance: .
d_gene: TRBD2
len: 15
v_gene: TRBV27
j_gene: TRBJ2-7
CDR3nt: TGTGCCAGCAGCCCCCTAGCGGGGGGGCCCCACGAGCAGTACTTC
CDR3aa: CASSPLAGGPHEQYF

abundance: once
d_gene: .
len: 14
v_gene: TRBV29-1
j_gene: TRBJ1-5
CDR3nt: TGCAGCGTTCGAGGGGCCGGGAGCAATCAGCCCCAGCATTTT
CDR3aa: CSVRGAGSNQPQHF

abundance: .
d_gene: TRBD2
len: 15
v_gene: TRBV27
j_gene: TRBJ2-2
CDR3nt: TGTGCCAGCAAAACTAGCGGGAGGCTCGCCGGGGAGCTGTTTTTT
CDR3aa: CASKTSGRLAGELFF

abundance: .
d_gene: .
len: 15
v_gene: TRBV3-1
j_gene: TRBJ1-6
CDR3nt: TGTGCCAGCAGCCAAACCCCACGGGCCAATTCACCCCTCCACTTT
CDR3aa: CASSQTPRANSPLHF

abundance: .
d_gene: .
len: 18
v_gene: TRBV12-3/TRBV12-4
j_gene: TRBJ1-1
CDR3nt: TGTGCCAGCAGTTTAATACCCCTTGGTCTGTTAGTGAACACTGAAGCTTTCTTT
CDR3aa: CASSLIPLGLLVNTEAFF

abundance: .
d_gene: .
len: 15
v_gene: TRBV7-9
j_gene: TRBJ2-2
CDR3nt: TGTGCCAGCAGCTTCCGGGATAAAACCACCGGGGAGCTGTTTTTT
CDR3aa: CASSFRDKTTGELFF

abundance: few
d_gene: TRBD1
len: 17
v_gene: TRBV27
j_gene: TRBJ1-2
CDR3nt: TGTGCCAGCAGTTTCACGCGGTACAGGGGTTATAACTATGGCTACACCTTC
CDR3aa: CASSFTRYRGYNYGYTF

abundance: .
d_gene: .
len: 13
v_gene: TRBV7-6
j_gene: TRBJ2-3
CDR3nt: TGTGCCAGCAGCTCCCAACTTAAAGATACGCAGTATTTT
CDR3aa: CASSSQLKDTQYF

abundance: once
d_gene: .
len: 15
v_gene: TRBV7-9
j_gene: TRBJ2-3
CDR3nt: TGTGCCAGCAGCTTAGACGGGAGAACGTCAGGTACGCAGTATTTT
CDR3aa: CASSLDGRTSGTQYF

abundance: .
d_gene: .
len: 15
v_gene: TRBV10-3
j_gene: TRBJ1-5
CDR3nt: TGTGCCATCAGTGAGGGCGGACAGTTCAATCAGCCCCAGCATTTT
CDR3aa: CAISEGGQFNQPQHF

abundance: .
d_gene: .
len: 13
v_gene: TRBV6-1
j_gene: TRBJ2-1
CDR3nt: TGTGCCAGCAGCGCTGAAAGACAGAGAGAGCAGTTCTTC
CDR3aa: CASSAERQREQFF

abundance: few
d_gene: .
len: 14
v_gene: TRBV19
j_gene: TRBJ1-3
CDR3nt: TGTGCCAGTAGTATGCGGACCTCTGGAAACACCATATATTTT
CDR3aa: CASSMRTSGNTIYF

abundance: few
d_gene: .
len: 14
v_gene: TRBV27
j_gene: TRBJ1-2
CDR3nt: TGTGCCAGCAGTTTTTCGGACAGAAACTATGGCTACACCTTC
CDR3aa: CASSFSDRNYGYTF

abundance: few
d_gene: TRBD1
len: 16
v_gene: TRBV6-1
j_gene: TRBJ2-5
CDR3nt: TGTGCCAGCAGCGTTTCTCCTACAGGGGCCCAAGAGACCCAGTACTTC
CDR3aa: CASSVSPTGAQETQYF

abundance: .
d_gene: .
len: 14
v_gene: TRBV7-8
j_gene: TRBJ1-1
CDR3nt: TGTGCCAGCAGCGTACAGGGTGGAAACACTGAAGCTTTCTTT
CDR3aa: CASSVQGGNTEAFF

abundance: .
d_gene: TRBD2
len: 15
v_gene: TRBV6-1
j_gene: TRBJ2-2
CDR3nt: TGTGCCAGCAGTGTAGCGGGGGGCGACACCGGGGAGCTGTTTTTT
CDR3aa: CASSVAGGDTGELFF

abundance: .
d_gene: .
len: 16
v_gene: TRBV7-9
j_gene: TRBJ1-1
CDR3nt: TGTGCCAGCAGCCGTTTTCCCGAGAGAGGGAACACTGAAGCTTTCTTT
CDR3aa: CASSRFPERGNTEAFF

abundance: .
d_gene: TRBD1
len: 9
v_gene: TRBV27
j_gene: TRBJ1-2
CDR3nt: TGTGCCAGAAGAAGACAGGGCGCCTTC
CDR3aa: CARRRQGAF

abundance: .
d_gene: .
len: 11
v_gene: TRBV2
j_gene: TRBJ1-1
CDR3nt: TGTGCCAGCAAATCGGCCACTGAAGCTTTCTTT
CDR3aa: CASKSATEAFF

abundance: .
d_gene: TRBD1
len: 16
v_gene: TRBV19
j_gene: TRBJ1-6
CDR3nt: TGTGCCAGTAGTATCACAGGGGGTACCTATAATTCACCCCTCCACTTT
CDR3aa: CASSITGGTYNSPLHF

abundance: .
d_gene: .
len: 14
v_gene: TRBV11-3
j_gene: TRBJ2-7
CDR3nt: TGTGCCAGCAGCTTAGACCCGGACGGCTACGAGCAGTACTTC
CDR3aa: CASSLDPDGYEQYF

abundance: .
d_gene: TRBD1
len: 15
v_gene: TRBV30
j_gene: TRBJ2-7
CDR3nt: TGTGCCTGGCGGGGAGGGACAGGGACTCACTACGAGCAGTACTTC
CDR3aa: CAWRGGTGTHYEQYF

abundance: .
d_gene: .
len: 14
v_gene: TRBV25-1
j_gene: TRBJ2-3
CDR3nt: TGTGCCAGCAGTGGCTTTGCTAGCACAGATACGCAGTATTTT
CDR3aa: CASSGFASTDTQYF